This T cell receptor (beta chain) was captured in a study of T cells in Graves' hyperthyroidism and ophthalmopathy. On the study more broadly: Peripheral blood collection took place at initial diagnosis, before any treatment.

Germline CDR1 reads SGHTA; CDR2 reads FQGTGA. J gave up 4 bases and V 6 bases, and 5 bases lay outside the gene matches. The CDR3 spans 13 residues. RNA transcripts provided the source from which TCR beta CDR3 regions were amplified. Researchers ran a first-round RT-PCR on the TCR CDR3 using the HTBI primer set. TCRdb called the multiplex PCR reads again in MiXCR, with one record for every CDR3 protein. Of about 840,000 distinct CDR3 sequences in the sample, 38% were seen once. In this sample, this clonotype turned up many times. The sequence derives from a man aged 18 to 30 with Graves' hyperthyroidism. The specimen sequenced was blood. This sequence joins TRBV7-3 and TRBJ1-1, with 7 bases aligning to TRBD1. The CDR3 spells CASRWDSSTEAFF. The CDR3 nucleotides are TGTGCCAGCAGATGGGACAGTAGCACTGAAGCTTTCTTT.